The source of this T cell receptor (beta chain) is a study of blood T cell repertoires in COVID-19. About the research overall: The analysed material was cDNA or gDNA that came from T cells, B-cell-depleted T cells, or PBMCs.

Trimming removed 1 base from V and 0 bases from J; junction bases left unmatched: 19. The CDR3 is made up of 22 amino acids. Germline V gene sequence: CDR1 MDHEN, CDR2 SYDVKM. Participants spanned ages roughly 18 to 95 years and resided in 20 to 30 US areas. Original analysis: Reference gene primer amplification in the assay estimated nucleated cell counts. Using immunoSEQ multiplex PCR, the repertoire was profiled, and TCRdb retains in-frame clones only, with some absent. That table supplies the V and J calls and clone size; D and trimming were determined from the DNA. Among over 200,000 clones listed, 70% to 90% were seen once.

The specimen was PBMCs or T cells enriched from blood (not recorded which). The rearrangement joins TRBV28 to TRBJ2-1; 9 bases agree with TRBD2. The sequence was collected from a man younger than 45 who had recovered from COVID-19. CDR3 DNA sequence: TGTGCCAGCAGTTTATCGGCCCTACCGGGACTAGCCAGTCGAAGCTCCTACAATGAGCAGTTCTTC. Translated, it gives CASSLSALPGLASRSSYNEQFF.